Detailed here is one T cell receptor (beta chain). This specimen comes from a study of identical twins. This CDR3 is built from 17 residues. Germline V gene lookup returns CDR1 SGHRS and CDR2 YFSETQ. Trimming removed 1 base from V and 4 bases from J; junction bases left unmatched: 6. TCRdb re-analysed the 5' RACE reads in MiXCR, keeping a single row per CDR3 protein. In the table there are about 100,000 distinct CDR3 sequences, 4.5% to 6.5% of which are singletons. This chain uses TRBV5-1 with TRBJ2-1, with TRBD2 matching 12 bases. The sequenced sample consisted of memory T cells sorted from blood. The receptor was isolated from a woman aged 45-65 years in good health. Here the CDR3 reads CASSLNPGTSGYNEQFF. Here the CDR3 DNA reads TGCGCCAGCAGCTTGAATCCCGGGACTAGCGGGTACAATGAGCAGTTCTTC.